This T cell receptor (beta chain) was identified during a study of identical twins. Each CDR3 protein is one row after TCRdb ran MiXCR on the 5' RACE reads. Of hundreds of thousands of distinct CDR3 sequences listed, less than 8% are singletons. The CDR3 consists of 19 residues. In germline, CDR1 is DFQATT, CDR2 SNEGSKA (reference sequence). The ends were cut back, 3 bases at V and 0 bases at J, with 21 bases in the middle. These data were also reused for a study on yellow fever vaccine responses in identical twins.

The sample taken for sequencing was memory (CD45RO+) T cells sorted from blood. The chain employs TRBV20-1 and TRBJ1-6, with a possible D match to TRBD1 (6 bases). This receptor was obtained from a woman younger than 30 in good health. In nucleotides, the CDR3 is TGCAGTGCTAGTAGCCCTAGACAGGAGGCGAGCTCCTATAATTCACCCCTCCACTTT. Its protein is CSASSPRQEASSYNSPLHF.